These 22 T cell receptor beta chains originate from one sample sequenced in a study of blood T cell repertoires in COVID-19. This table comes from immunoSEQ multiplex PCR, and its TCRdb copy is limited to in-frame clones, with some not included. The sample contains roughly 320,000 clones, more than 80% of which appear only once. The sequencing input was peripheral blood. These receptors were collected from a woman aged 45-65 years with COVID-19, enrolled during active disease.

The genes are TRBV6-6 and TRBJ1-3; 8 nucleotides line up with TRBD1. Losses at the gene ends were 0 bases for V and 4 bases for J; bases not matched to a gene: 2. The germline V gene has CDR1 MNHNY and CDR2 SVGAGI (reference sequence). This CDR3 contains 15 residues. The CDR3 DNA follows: TGTGCCAGCAGTTACTCTGGGACAGGCGGAAACACCATATATTTT. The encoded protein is CASSYSGTGGNTIYF.

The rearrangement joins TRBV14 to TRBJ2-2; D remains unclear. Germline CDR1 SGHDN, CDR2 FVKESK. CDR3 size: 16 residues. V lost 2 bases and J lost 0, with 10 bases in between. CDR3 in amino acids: CASSQSANANTGELFF. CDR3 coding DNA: TGTGCCAGCAGCCAAAGTGCTAACGCGAACACCGGGGAGCTGTTTTTT.

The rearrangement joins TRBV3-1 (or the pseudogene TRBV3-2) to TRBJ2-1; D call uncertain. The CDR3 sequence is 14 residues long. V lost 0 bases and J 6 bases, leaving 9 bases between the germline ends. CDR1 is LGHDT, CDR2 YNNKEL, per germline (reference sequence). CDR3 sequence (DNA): TGTGCCAGCAGCCAAGATCACTCCATCAATGAGCAGTTCTTC. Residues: CASSQDHSINEQFF.

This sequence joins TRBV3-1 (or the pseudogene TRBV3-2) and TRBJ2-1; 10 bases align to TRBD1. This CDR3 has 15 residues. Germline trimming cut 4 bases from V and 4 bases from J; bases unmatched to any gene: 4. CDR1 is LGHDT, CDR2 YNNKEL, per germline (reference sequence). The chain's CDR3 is CASSPDRGRYNEQFF. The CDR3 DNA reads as TGTGCCAGCAGCCCCGACAGGGGGCGGTACAATGAGCAGTTCTTC.

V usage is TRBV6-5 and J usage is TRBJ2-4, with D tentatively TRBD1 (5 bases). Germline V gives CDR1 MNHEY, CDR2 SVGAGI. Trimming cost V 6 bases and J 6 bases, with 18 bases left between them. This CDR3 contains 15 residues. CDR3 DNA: TGTGCCAGCAGAATGGCAGGGAACTGGGGAAACATTCAGTACTTC. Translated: CASRMAGNWGNIQYF.

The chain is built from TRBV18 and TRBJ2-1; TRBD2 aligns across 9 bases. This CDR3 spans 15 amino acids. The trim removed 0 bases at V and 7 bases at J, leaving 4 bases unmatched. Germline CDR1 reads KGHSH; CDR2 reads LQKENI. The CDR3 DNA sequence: TGTGCCAGCTCACCACCGAGTAGCGGGAGAAATGAGCAGTTCTTC. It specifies CASSPPSSGRNEQFF.

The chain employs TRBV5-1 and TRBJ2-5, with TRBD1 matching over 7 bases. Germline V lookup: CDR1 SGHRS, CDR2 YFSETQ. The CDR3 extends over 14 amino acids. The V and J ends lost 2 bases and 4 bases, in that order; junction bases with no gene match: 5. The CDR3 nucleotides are TGCGCCAGCAGCTTCGACAGGGTATTAGAGACCCAGTACTTC. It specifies CASSFDRVLETQYF.

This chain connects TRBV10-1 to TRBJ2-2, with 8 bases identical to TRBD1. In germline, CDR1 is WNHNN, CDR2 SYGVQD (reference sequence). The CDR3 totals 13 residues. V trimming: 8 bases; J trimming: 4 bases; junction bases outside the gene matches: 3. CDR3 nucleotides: TGCGCCAGCGGCAGGGGGCTCACCGGGGAGCTGTTTTTT. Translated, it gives CASGRGLTGELFF.

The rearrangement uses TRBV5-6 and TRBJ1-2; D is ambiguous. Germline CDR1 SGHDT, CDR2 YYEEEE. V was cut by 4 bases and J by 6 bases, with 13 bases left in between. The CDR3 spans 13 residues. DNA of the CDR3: TGTGCCAGCAGCCAGAGGAGGTTGCATGGCTACACCTTC. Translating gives CASSQRRLHGYTF.

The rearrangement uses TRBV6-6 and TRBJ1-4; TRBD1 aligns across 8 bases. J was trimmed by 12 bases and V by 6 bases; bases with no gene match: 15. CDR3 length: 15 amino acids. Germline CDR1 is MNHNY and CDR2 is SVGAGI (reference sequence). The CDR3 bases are TGTGCCAGCAGCGACAGGGGAGGGGTGTTGACAGAACTGTTTTTT. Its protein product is CASSDRGGVLTELFF.

CDR3 in amino acids: CASSQVKGAQYF. Written as DNA, the CDR3 is TGTGCCAGCAGCCAAGTGAAGGGGGCGCAGTATTTT. The chain links TRBV3-1 (or the pseudogene TRBV3-2) to TRBJ2-3, with D possibly being TRBD1 (6 bases). CDR1 and CDR2 (germline): LGHDT, YNNKEL (reference sequence). The CDR3 loop spans 12 amino acids. V was pared by 1 base and J by 10 bases, with 9 bases between.

In nucleotides, the CDR3 is TGCAGTGGGGGGACAGGGATGGCCTACACCTTC. This translates into CSGGTGMAYTF. The chain is built from TRBV20-1 and TRBJ1-2, with 9 bases lining up with TRBD1. Germline CDR1 is DFQATT and CDR2 is SNEGSKA (reference sequence). The CDR3 runs to 11 residues. Unmatched junction bases numbered 7, after V lost 7 bases and J lost 10 bases.

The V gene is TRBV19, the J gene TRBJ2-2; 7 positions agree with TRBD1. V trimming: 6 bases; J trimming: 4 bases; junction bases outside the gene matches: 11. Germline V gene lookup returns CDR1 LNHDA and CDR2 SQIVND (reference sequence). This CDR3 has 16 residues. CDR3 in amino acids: CASRYRAGGTTGELFF. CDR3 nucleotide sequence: TGTGCCAGTAGATACCGGGCAGGGGGTACCACCGGGGAGCTGTTTTTT.

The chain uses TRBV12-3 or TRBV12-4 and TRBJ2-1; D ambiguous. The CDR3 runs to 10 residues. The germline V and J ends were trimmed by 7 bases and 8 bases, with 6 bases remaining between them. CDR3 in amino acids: CASTLHEQFF. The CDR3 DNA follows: TGTGCCAGCACCCTCCATGAGCAGTTCTTC.

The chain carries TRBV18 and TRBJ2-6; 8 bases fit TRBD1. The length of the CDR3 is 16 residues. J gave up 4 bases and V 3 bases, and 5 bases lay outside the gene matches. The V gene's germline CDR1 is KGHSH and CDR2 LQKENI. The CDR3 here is CASSPGQGTGANVLTF. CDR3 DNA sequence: TGTGCCAGCTCACCCGGACAGGGTACCGGGGCCAACGTCCTGACTTTC.

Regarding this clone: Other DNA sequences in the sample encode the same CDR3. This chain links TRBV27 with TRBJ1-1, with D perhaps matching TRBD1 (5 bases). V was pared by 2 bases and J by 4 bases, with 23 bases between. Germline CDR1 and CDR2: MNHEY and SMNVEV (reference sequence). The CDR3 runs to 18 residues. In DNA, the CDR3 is TGTGCCAGCAGTTTACCCACGGTGGGGGGACGCGGGACCACTGAAGCTTTCTTT. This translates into CASSLPTVGGRGTTEAFF.

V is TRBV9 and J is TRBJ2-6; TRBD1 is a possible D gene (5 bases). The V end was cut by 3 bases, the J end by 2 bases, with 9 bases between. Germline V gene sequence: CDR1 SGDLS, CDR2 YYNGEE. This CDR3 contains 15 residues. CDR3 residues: CASSAGHTGANVLTF. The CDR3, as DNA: TGTGCCAGCAGCGCCGGACATACTGGGGCCAACGTCCTGACTTTC.

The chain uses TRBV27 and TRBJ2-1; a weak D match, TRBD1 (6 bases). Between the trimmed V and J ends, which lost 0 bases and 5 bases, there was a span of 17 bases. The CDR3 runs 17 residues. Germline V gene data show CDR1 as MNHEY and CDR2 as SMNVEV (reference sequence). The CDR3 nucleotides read TGTGCCAGCAGTTTATCCACCGGGACCTGGGGGCACAATGAGCAGTTCTTC. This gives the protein CASSLSTGTWGHNEQFF.

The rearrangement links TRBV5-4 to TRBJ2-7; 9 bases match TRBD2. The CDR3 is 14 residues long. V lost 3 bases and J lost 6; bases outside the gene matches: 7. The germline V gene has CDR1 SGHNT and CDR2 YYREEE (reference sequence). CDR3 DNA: TGTGCCAGCAGCTGGGCGGGAGGGCCCTCCGAGCAGTACTTC. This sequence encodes CASSWAGGPSEQYF.

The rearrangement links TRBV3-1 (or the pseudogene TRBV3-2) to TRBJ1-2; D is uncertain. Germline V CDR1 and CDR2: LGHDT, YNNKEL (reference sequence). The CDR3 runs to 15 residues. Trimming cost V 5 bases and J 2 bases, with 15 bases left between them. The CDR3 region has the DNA TGTGCCAGCAGCTCGACAAGAGCTGGGAACTATGGCTACACCTTC. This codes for CASSSTRAGNYGYTF.

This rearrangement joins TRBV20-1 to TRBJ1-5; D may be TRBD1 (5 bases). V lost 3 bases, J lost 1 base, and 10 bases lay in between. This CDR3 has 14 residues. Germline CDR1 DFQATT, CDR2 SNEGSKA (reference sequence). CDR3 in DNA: TGCAGTGCTAGTCAGGGTCAGAGCAATCAGCCCCAGCATTTT. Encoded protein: CSASQGQSNQPQHF.

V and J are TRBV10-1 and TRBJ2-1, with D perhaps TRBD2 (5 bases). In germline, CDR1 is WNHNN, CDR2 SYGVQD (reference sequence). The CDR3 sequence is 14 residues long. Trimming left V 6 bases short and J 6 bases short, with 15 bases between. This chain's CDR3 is CASRVARTRNEQFF. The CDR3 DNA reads TGCGCCAGCAGAGTTGCAAGGACTCGCAATGAGCAGTTCTTC.